Following are 6 T cell receptor beta chains from one sample sequenced in a study of cytomegalovirus exposure and HLA in healthy donors. The PCR made use of 60 Vbeta and 13 Jbeta primers. The table came from immunoSEQ multiplex PCR; TCRdb's copy has only in-frame clones and leaves some out. The data show some 190,000 clones, with roughly 85% seen just once and 1% held by the top ten. The sequencing input was PBMCs. These receptors were taken from a boy between 2 and 10 years old in good health and CMV-seronegative.

This chain links TRBV4-1 with TRBJ1-3; tentative D call: TRBD1 (6 bases). V lost 1 base and J lost 4, with 17 bases in between. From germline, CDR1 is MGHRA and CDR2 YSYEKL. This CDR3 has 17 amino acids. This CDR3 is CASSQVGRRGGGNTIYF. The CDR3 DNA is TGCGCCAGCAGCCAAGTTGGTAGGCGGGGGGGCGGAAACACCATATATTTT.

In its sample, this clone was seen a few times. The chain links TRBV25-1 to TRBJ1-1, with 9 bases fitting TRBD1. From germline, CDR1 is MGHDK and CDR2 SYGVNS. Unmatched junction bases numbered 7, after V lost 4 bases and J lost 4 bases. This CDR3 region has 15 residues. This CDR3 reads CASSASSTGGTEAFF. Written as DNA, the CDR3 is TGTGCCAGCAGTGCCTCATCGACAGGGGGCACTGAAGCTTTCTTT. The complete variable domain, with remaining parts taken from reference TRBV25-1 and TRBJ1-1, reads EADIYQTPRYLVIGTGKKITLECSQTMGHDKMYWYQQDPGMELHLIHYSYGVNSTEKGDLSSESTVSRIRTEHFPLTLESARPSHTSQYLCASSASSTGGTEAFFGQGTRLTVV.

The rearrangement links TRBV27 to TRBJ1-2; D might be TRBD1 (6 bases). Trimming cost V 6 bases and J 2 bases, with 16 bases left between them. This CDR3 has 15 amino acids. Germline CDR1 is MNHEY and CDR2 is SMNVEV (reference sequence). The CDR3: CASRPGGYLNYGYTF. DNA of the CDR3: TGTGCCAGCAGACCGGGGGGCTACCTAAACTATGGCTACACCTTC.

The sample holds one count of this clone. The chain has TRBV5-1 and TRBJ2-2; TRBD2 is a possible D gene (6 bases). Trimming left V 4 bases short and J 0 bases short, with 13 bases between. CDR3 length equals 16 residues. Germline CDR1 SGHRS, CDR2 YFSETQ. The DNA of the CDR3 is TGCGCCAGCAGCGGAGGGATGGGTTCGAACACCGGGGAGCTGTTTTTT. Its translation: CASSGGMGSNTGELFF.

J is TRBJ2-1 and V is TRBV11-3; D possibly corresponds to TRBD1 (5 bases). CDR1 is SGHNT and CDR2 is YENEEA in the germline V gene. CDR3 length: 15 residues. Trimming shortened V by 3 bases and J by 5 bases, and 14 bases separated the two germline ends. The CDR3 bases are TGTGCCAGCAGCTTCCGGCAGGGAACCGACAATGAGCAGTTCTTC. It translates to CASSFRQGTDNEQFF. The complete variable domain, with remaining parts taken from reference TRBV11-3 and TRBJ2-1, reads EAGVVQSPRYKIIEKKQPVAFWCNPISGHNTLYWYLQNLGQGPELLIRYENEEAVDDSQLPKDRFSAERLKGVDSTLKIQPAELGDSAVYLCASSFRQGTDNEQFFGPGTRLTVL.

This clone appeared a single time. The chain uses TRBV28 and TRBJ1-5, with a tentative D call TRBD1 (5 bases). There are 15 residues in the CDR3. Germline V CDR1 and CDR2: MDHEN, SYDVKM. V lost 7 bases and J 0 bases, leaving 13 bases between the germline ends. The CDR3 DNA follows: TGTGCCAGCACCCTGTCGGGGGATAGCAATCAGCCCCAGCATTTT. It is translated as CASTLSGDSNQPQHF. Using reference TRBV28 and TRBJ1-5 for the parts outside the CDR3, the full variable domain is DVKVTQSSRYLVKRTGEKVFLECVQDMDHENMFWYRQDPGLGLRLIYFSYDVKMKEKGDIPEGYSVSREKKERFSLILESASTNQTSMYLCASTLSGDSNQPQHFGDGTRLSIL.